This is a list of T cell receptor beta chains from one sample in a study of molecular identifiers for immune sequencing clone quantification. From the PCR reads, TCRdb called clonotypes with MiXCR, one entry per CDR3 protein. The table shows about 510,000 distinct CDR3 sequences, with around 21% occurring only once. The sequenced material came from naive CD8+ T cells from blood, with Jurkat cell RNA spiked in. The receptors come from a human donor in good health. Some libraries in this study had Jurkat cell RNA spiked in. Both conserved end residues are part of each CDR3. D genes are given only for firm matches. For some rows the clone size is stated as once, few or many, or as a class when expanded; others skip it.

clone_size	v_call	d_call	j_call	cdr3_aa	cdr3_nt
few	TRBV27	.	TRBJ2-1	CASSLSRIPVKDSTYNEQFF	TGTGCCAGCAGTTTATCGAGGATACCTGTGAAGGACTCAACCTACAATGAGCAGTTCTTC
few	TRBV7-9	.	TRBJ2-7	CASSPPGAGVVREQYF	TGTGCCAGCAGCCCCCCAGGGGCAGGGGTTGTACGCGAGCAGTACTTC
many	TRBV6-6	.	TRBJ2-3	CASSSISLGGTDTQYF	TGTGCCAGCAGCTCAATATCCCTCGGCGGCACAGATACGCAGTATTTT
many	TRBV29-1	.	TRBJ1-4	CSVALVQNEKLFF	TGCAGCGTTGCTTTGGTCCAGAATGAAAAACTGTTTTTT
many	TRBV12-3/TRBV12-4	.	TRBJ2-3	CASSKAGSDTQYF	TGTGCCAGCAGTAAGGCAGGGAGCGATACGCAGTATTTT
.	TRBV7-9	TRBD2	TRBJ2-3	CASSPPSGESTDTQYF	TGTGCCAGCAGCCCCCCTAGCGGGGAGAGCACAGATACGCAGTATTTT
many	TRBV27	TRBD1	TRBJ1-1	CASSLSGTANTEAFF	TGTGCCAGCAGTTTATCGGGGACAGCCAACACTGAAGCTTTCTTT
many	TRBV5-4	TRBD1	TRBJ2-3	CASSSQGASTDTQYF	TGTGCCAGCAGCTCCCAGGGGGCGAGCACAGATACGCAGTATTTT
many	TRBV5-6	.	TRBJ2-3	CASSFLASSLTDTQYF	TGTGCCAGCAGCTTTCTTGCATCCTCCTTGACAGATACGCAGTATTTT
.	TRBV20-1	.	TRBJ2-3	CSASVLGERPDTQYF	TGCAGTGCTTCAGTACTAGGAGAGCGACCAGATACGCAGTATTTT
many	TRBV5-1	.	TRBJ2-3	CASSKWDSTDTQYF	TGCGCCAGCAGCAAGTGGGATAGCACAGATACGCAGTATTTT
.	TRBV27	.	TRBJ2-7	CASSPTGRRNYEQYF	TGTGCCAGCAGTCCAACCGGACGGAGAAACTACGAGCAGTACTTC
.	TRBV6-2/TRBV6-3	.	TRBJ2-7	CASSYPGFSYEQYF	TGTGCCAGCAGTTACCCCGGATTTTCTTACGAGCAGTACTTC
few	TRBV4-3	TRBD2	TRBJ2-5	CASSQDVSGGAGGETQYF	TGCGCCAGCAGCCAAGATGTTAGCGGGGGGGCAGGTGGAGAGACCCAGTACTTC
few	TRBV5-1	TRBD2	TRBJ2-1	CASTLLSLGLAGSYNEQFF	TGCGCCAGCACTCTCCTATCCCTGGGGCTAGCGGGTAGCTACAATGAGCAGTTCTTC
.	TRBV6-5	.	TRBJ2-5	CASSYGPVDPQYF	TGTGCCAGCAGTTACGGCCCGGTTGATCCCCAGTACTTC
.	TRBV6-5	TRBD2	TRBJ2-1	CASSYVLAGGDEQFF	TGTGCCAGCAGTTACGTACTAGCGGGAGGGGATGAGCAGTTCTTC
many	TRBV6-5	TRBD1	TRBJ2-7	CASSFIAVPQGAKGNEQYF	TGTGCCAGCAGTTTTATCGCCGTACCACAGGGGGCGAAGGGTAACGAGCAGTACTTC
many	TRBV6-2/TRBV6-3	.	TRBJ2-7	CASSYSIGGTYEQYF	TGTGCCAGCAGTTACTCGATAGGGGGAACCTACGAGCAGTACTTC
few	TRBV12-5	.	TRBJ2-3	CASATSVGRDTDTQYF	TGTGCTAGTGCCACATCCGTCGGGCGGGATACCGATACGCAGTATTTT
many	TRBV30	TRBD2	TRBJ2-1	CAWIGGGNEQFF	TGTGCCTGGATCGGGGGGGGTAATGAGCAGTTCTTC
few	TRBV20-1	.	TRBJ2-7	CSARDSVGGTYEQYF	TGCAGTGCTAGAGACTCAGTTGGAGGCACCTACGAGCAGTACTTC
.	TRBV5-8	.	TRBJ2-5	CASSLDGVQETQYF	TGTGCCAGCAGCTTGGATGGGGTCCAAGAGACCCAGTACTTC
few	TRBV30	.	TRBJ1-1	CAWSQGLRNTEAFF	TGTGCCTGGAGCCAGGGACTGAGGAACACTGAAGCTTTCTTT
many	TRBV6-6	TRBD1	TRBJ1-5	CASSYSSRGQSNQPQHF	TGTGCCAGCAGTTACTCGAGTAGGGGACAGAGCAATCAGCCCCAGCATTTT
many	TRBV5-8	.	TRBJ2-3	CASSLGGTPPGDTQYF	TGTGCCAGCAGCTTAGGCGGGACTCCACCAGGGGATACGCAGTATTTT
.	TRBV4-1	.	TRBJ2-7	CASSPPQQYF	TGCGCCAGCAGCCCGCCCCAGCAGTACTTC
few	TRBV10-3	TRBD1	TRBJ2-7	CAIRPGQGSEQYF	TGTGCCATCAGACCGGGACAGGGCAGCGAGCAGTACTTC
.	TRBV19	TRBD1	TRBJ2-5	CASSMNSWTGVRETQYF	TGTGCCAGTAGTATGAATTCCTGGACAGGGGTGCGGGAGACCCAGTACTTC
many	TRBV28	TRBD2	TRBJ2-5	CASSLLAGGKRQETQYF	TGTGCCAGCAGTTTACTAGCGGGAGGAAAGCGCCAAGAGACCCAGTACTTC
many	TRBV29-1	.	TRBJ1-1	CSVEWGLNTEAFF	TGCAGCGTTGAATGGGGGTTGAACACTGAAGCTTTCTTT
many	TRBV7-9	TRBD1	TRBJ1-5	CASSLGTGGNQPQHF	TGTGCCAGCAGCTTGGGGACAGGGGGCAATCAGCCCCAGCATTTT
few	TRBV4-2	.	TRBJ2-1	CASSQDTGEQFF	TGTGCCAGCAGCCAAGACACAGGTGAGCAGTTCTTC
.	TRBV2	.	TRBJ1-6	CASSDMEEADYNSPLHF	TGTGCCAGCAGTGACATGGAGGAGGCGGACTATAATTCACCCCTCCACTTT
few	TRBV9	.	TRBJ2-2	CASSVEGQINTGELFF	TGTGCCAGCAGCGTAGAAGGGCAGATAAACACCGGGGAGCTGTTTTTT
.	TRBV28	.	TRBJ1-1	CASSLGGLSLF	TGTGCCAGCAGTTTAGGGGGACTCTCCCTGTTT
.	TRBV28	.	TRBJ1-5	CASRVRGGYDNQPQHF	TGTGCCAGCAGAGTACGGGGGGGATATGACAATCAGCCCCAGCATTTT
many	TRBV2	TRBD1	TRBJ2-1	CASSPGTAAYNEQFF	TGTGCCAGCAGCCCCGGGACAGCTGCCTACAATGAGCAGTTCTTC
many	TRBV4-1	.	TRBJ2-3	CASSQSGTGSTDTQYF	TGCGCCAGCAGCCAAAGCGGGACAGGTAGCACAGATACGCAGTATTTT
many	TRBV6-5	.	TRBJ2-7	CASSYSTGPSPDEQYF	TGTGCCAGCAGTTACTCGACGGGACCCAGCCCGGACGAGCAGTACTTC
few	TRBV12-3/TRBV12-4	.	TRBJ2-7	CASSLTTPHEQYF	TGTGCCAGCAGTCTAACCACCCCTCACGAGCAGTACTTC
.	TRBV4-1	TRBD1	TRBJ1-1	CASSHTKTGGTEAFF	TGCGCCAGCAGCCATACGAAGACAGGGGGGACTGAAGCTTTCTTT
few	TRBV24-1	.	TRBJ2-1	CATRTEYNEQFF	TGTGCCACCAGAACGGAATACAATGAGCAGTTCTTC
.	TRBV3-1	.	TRBJ2-5	CASSQDFSQFQETQYF	TGTGCCAGCAGCCAAGATTTTTCCCAGTTCCAAGAGACCCAGTACTTC
.	TRBV7-2	.	TRBJ2-1	CASSQSSYNVQFF	TGTGCCAGCAGCCAGAGCTCCTACAATGTGCAGTTCTTC
.	TRBV7-9	TRBD1	TRBJ2-1	CASSLGDRYNEQFF	TGTGCCAGCAGCTTAGGGGACAGGTACAATGAGCAGTTCTTC
.	TRBV2	TRBD1	TRBJ1-5	CASSDGTGLQPQHF	TGTGCCAGCAGTGACGGGACAGGGTTACAGCCCCAGCATTTT
.	TRBV30	.	TRBJ2-7	CAWSGWGAHEQYF	TGTGCCTGGAGTGGGTGGGGGGCCCACGAGCAGTACTTC
.	TRBV4-1	.	TRBJ1-5	CASSRMPGQNQPQHF	TGCGCCAGCAGTCGCATGCCGGGCCAAAATCAGCCCCAGCATTTT
many	TRBV7-6	TRBD2	TRBJ2-3	CASSYRDYQPGDTQYF	TGTGCCAGCAGCTACCGGGACTATCAACCTGGGGATACGCAGTATTTT
many	TRBV7-8	TRBD2	TRBJ2-3	CASSSGAAADTQYF	TGTGCCAGCAGCAGCGGGGCGGCGGCAGATACGCAGTATTTT
.	TRBV7-6	TRBD2	TRBJ2-2	CASQSGMGPGELFF	TGTGCCAGCCAAAGCGGGATGGGCCCCGGGGAGCTGTTTTTT
many	TRBV28	.	TRBJ2-3	CASSFPPPDTQYF	TGTGCCAGCAGTTTTCCTCCCCCAGATACGCAGTATTTT
.	TRBV4-3	.	TRBJ1-1	CASSQDGGYTETFF	TGCGCCAGCAGCCAAGATGGGGGATACACTGAAACTTTCTTT
.	TRBV27	.	TRBJ1-1	CASSSGLSRNTEAFF	TGTGCCAGCAGTTCGGGTTTGAGCCGGAACACTGAAGCTTTCTTT